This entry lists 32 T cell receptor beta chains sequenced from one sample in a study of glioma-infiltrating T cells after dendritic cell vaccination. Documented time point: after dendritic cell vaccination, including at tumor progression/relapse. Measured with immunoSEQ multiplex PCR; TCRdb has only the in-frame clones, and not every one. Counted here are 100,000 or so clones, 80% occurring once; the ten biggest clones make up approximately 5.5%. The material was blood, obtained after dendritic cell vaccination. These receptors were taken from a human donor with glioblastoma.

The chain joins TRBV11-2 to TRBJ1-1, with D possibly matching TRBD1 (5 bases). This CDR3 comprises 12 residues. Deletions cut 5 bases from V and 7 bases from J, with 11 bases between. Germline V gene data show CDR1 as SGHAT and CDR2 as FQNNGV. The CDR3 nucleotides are TGTGCCAGCAGCCCGCGGGACTATGAAGCTTTCTTT. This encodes CASSPRDYEAFF.

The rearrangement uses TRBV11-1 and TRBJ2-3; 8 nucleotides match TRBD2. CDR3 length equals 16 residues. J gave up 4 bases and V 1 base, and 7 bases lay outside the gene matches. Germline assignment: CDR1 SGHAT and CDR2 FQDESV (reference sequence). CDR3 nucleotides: TGTGCCAGCAGCTTAGAGGCGGGGGGCGGGGCAGATACGCAGTATTTT. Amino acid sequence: CASSLEAGGGADTQYF. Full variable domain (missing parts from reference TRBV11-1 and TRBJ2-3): EAEVAQSPRYKITEKSQAVAFWCDPISGHATLYWYRQILGQGPELLVQFQDESVVDDSQLPKDRFSAERLKGVDSTLKIQPAELGDSAMYLCASSLEAGGGADTQYFGPGTRLTVL.

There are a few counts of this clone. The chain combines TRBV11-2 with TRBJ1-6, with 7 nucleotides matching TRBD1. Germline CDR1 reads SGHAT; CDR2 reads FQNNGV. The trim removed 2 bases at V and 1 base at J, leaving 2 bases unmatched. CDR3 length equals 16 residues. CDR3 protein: CASSLTGESYNSPLHF. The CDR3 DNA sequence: TGTGCCAGCAGCTTAACAGGGGAGTCCTATAATTCACCCCTCCACTTT. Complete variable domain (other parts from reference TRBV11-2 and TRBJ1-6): EAGVAQSPRYKIIEKRQSVAFWCNPISGHATLYWYQQILGQGPKLLIQFQNNGVVDDSQLPKDRFSAERLKGVDSTLKIQPAKLEDSAVYLCASSLTGESYNSPLHFGNGTRLTVT.

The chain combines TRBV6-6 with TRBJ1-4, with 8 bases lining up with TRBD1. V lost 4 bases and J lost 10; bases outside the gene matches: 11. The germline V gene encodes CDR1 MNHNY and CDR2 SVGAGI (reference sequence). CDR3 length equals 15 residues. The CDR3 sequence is CASSSGQGLSGKLFF. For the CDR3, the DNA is TGTGCCAGCAGTTCCGGACAGGGATTGAGTGGAAAACTGTTTTTT.

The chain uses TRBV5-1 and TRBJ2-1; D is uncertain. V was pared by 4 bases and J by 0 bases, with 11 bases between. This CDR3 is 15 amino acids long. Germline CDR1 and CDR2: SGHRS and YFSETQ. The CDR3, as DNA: TGCGCCAGCAGCCGACTCCAGAGCTCCTACAATGAGCAGTTCTTC. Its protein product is CASSRLQSSYNEQFF.

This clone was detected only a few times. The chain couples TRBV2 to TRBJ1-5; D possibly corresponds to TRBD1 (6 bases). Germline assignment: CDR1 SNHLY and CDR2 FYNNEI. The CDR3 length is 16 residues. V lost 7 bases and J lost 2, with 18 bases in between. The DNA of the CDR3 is TGTGCCAGCACGTCCGGAGTACAGGGTGGCAATCAGCCCCAGCATTTT. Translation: CASTSGVQGGNQPQHF.

The CDR3, as DNA: TGTGCCAGCAGCGATCCCCAAGGGACAGGGAACACTGAAGCTTTCTTT. It codes for CASSDPQGTGNTEAFF. V gene TRBV6-6 combines with J gene TRBJ1-1; 8 bases align to TRBD1. The V and J ends lost 6 bases and 1 base, in that order; junction bases with no gene match: 10. This CDR3 contains 16 residues. Germline V gives CDR1 MNHNY, CDR2 SVGAGI (reference sequence).

The CDR3: CASSRTEGNTIYF. CDR3 nucleotide sequence: TGTGCCAGCAGTAGGACTGAGGGAAACACCATATATTTT. The chain employs TRBV6-6 and TRBJ1-3; D is unclear. The CDR3 spans 13 residues. Germline V gene data show CDR1 as MNHNY and CDR2 as SVGAGI (reference sequence). Between the trimmed V and J ends, which lost 5 bases and 4 bases, there was a span of 9 bases.

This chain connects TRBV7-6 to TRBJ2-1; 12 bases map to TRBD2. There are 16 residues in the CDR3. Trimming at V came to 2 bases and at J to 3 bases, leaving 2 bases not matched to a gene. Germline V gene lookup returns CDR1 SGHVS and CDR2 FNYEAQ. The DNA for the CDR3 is TGTGCCAGCAGCTTACTGACTAGCGGGGGCTACAATGAGCAGTTCTTC. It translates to CASSLLTSGGYNEQFF.

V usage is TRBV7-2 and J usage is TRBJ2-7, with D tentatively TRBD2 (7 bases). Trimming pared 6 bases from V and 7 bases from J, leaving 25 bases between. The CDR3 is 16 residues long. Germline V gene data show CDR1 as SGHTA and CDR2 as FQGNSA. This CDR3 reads CASSFRPSGGGGEQYF. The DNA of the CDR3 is TGTGCCAGCAGTTTTAGGCCATCCGGGGGCGGGGGAGAGCAGTACTTC.

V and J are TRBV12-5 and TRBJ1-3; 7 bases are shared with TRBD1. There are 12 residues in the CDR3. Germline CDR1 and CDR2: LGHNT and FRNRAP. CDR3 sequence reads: CVTGTDGNTIYF. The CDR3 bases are TGTGTGACCGGGACAGATGGAAACACCATATATTTT.

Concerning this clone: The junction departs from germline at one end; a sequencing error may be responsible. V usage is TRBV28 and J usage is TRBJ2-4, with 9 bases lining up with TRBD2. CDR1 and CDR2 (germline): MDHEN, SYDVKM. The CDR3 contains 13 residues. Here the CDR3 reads CASSPPPGSGSIF. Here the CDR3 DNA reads TGTGCCAGCAGTCCACCTCCTGGTAGCGGGAGTATCTTC.

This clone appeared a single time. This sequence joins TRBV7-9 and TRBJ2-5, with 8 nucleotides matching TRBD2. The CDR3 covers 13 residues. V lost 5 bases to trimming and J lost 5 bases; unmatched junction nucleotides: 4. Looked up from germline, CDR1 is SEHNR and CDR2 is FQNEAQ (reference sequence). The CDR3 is CASSRSGGETQYF. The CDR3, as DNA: TGTGCCAGCAGCAGGAGCGGGGGCGAGACCCAGTACTTC.

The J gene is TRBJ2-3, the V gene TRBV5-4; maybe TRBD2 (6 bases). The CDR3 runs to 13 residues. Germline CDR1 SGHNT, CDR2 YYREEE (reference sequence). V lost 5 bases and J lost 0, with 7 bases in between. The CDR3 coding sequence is TGTGCCAGCAGAACTAGCAGCACAGATACGCAGTATTTT. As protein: CASRTSSTDTQYF. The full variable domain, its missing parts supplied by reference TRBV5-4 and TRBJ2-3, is ETGVTQSPTHLIKTRGQQVTLRCSSQSGHNTVSWYQQALGQGPQFIFQYYREEENGRGNFPPRFSGLQFPNYSSELNVNALELDDSALYLCASRTSSTDTQYFGPGTRLTVL.

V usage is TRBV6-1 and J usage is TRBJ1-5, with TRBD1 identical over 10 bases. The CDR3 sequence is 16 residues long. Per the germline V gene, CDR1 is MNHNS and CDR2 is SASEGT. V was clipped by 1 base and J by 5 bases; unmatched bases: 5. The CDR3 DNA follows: TGTGCCAGCAGTGAAGGGACAGGGGGAGGTTATCAGCCCCAGCATTTT. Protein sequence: CASSEGTGGGYQPQHF.

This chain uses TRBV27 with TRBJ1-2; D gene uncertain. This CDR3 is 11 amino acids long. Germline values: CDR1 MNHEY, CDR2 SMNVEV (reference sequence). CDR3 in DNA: TGTGCTGTAGGTTCGGGGTCGGGCTACACCTTC. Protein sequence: CAVGSGSGYTF.

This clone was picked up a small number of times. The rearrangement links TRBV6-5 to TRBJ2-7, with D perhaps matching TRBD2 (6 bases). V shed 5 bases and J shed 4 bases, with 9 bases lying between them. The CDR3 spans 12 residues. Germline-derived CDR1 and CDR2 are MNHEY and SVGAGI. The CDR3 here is CASSTRGYEQYF. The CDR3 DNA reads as TGTGCCAGCAGTACCCGGGGGTACGAGCAGTACTTC.

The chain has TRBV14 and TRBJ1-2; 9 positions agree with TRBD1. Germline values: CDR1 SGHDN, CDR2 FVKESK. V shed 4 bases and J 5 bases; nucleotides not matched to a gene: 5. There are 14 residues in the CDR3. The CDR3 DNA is TGTGCCAGCAGCCGGGACAGGGTAACATATGGCTACACCTTC. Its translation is CASSRDRVTYGYTF.

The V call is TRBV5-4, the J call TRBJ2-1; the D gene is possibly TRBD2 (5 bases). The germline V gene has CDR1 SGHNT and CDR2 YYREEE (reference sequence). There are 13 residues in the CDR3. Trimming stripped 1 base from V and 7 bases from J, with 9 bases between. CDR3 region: CASSLTSMNEQFF. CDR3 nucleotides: TGTGCCAGCAGCTTGACTAGTATGAATGAGCAGTTCTTC.

This CDR3 reads CASTRDILGETQYF. CDR3 DNA sequence: TGTGCCAGCACACGGGACATCCTCGGGGAGACCCAGTACTTC. The chain uses TRBV2 and TRBJ2-5; a possible D gene is TRBD1 (6 bases). This CDR3 has 14 amino acids. Germline V CDR1 and CDR2: SNHLY, FYNNEI. Trimming pared 7 bases from V and 5 bases from J, leaving 17 bases between. Full variable domain (rest looked up from reference TRBV2 and TRBJ2-5): EPEVTQTPSHQVTQMGQEVILRCVPISNHLYFYWYRQILGQKVEFLVSFYNNEISEKSEIFDDQFSVERPDGSNFTLKIRSTKLEDSAMYFCASTRDILGETQYFGPGTRLLVL.

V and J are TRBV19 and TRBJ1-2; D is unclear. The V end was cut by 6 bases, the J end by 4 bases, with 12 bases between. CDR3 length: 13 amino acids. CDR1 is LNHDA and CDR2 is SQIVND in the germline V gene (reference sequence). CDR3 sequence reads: CASSPEQSYGYTF. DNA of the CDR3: TGTGCCAGTAGCCCGGAGCAGTCCTATGGCTACACCTTC.

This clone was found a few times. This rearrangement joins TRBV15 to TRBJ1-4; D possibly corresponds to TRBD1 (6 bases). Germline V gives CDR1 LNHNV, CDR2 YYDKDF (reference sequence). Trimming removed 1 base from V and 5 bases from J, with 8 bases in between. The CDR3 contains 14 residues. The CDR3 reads CATSRGQANEKLFF. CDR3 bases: TGTGCCACCAGCAGAGGACAGGCAAATGAAAAACTGTTTTTT.

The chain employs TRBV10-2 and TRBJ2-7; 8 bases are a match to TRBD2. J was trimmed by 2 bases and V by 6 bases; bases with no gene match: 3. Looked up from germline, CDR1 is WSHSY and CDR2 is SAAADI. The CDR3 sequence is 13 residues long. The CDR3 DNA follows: TGCGCCAGCAGGGGTAGCGGGACCTACGAGCAGTACTTC. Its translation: CASRGSGTYEQYF.

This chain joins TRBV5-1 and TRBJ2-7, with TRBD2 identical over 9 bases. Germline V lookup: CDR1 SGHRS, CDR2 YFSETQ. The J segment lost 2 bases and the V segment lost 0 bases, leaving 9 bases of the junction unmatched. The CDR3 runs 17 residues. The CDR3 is CASSLAPPSGTTYEQYF. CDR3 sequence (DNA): TGCGCCAGCAGCTTGGCCCCCCCTAGCGGGACAACCTACGAGCAGTACTTC.

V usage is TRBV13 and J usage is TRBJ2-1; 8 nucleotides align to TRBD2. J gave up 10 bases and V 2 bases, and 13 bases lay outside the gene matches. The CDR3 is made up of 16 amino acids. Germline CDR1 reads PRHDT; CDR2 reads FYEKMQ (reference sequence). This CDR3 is CASSLWTGGPRYEQFF. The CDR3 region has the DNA TGTGCCAGCAGCTTATGGACGGGAGGGCCTCGGTACGAGCAGTTCTTC.

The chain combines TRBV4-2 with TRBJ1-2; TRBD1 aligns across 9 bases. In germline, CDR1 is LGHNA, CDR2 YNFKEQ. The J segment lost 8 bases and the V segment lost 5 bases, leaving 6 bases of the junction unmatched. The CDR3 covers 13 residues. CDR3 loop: CASSGKGTGGYTF. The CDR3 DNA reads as TGTGCCAGCAGCGGTAAGGGGACAGGGGGCTACACCTTC.

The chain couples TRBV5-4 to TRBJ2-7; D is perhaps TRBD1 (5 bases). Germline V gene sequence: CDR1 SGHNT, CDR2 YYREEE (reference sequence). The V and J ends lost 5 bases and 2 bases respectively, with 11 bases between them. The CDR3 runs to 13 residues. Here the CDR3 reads CASRLGVTYEQYF. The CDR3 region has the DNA TGTGCCAGCAGGTTAGGGGTGACCTACGAGCAGTACTTC.

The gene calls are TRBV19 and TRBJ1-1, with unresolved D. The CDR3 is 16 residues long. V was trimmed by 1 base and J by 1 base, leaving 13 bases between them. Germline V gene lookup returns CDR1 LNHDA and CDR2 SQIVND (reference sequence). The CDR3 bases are TGTGCCAGTAGTATAGCGGAGGGTAGAACGAACACTGAAGCTTTCTTT. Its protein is CASSIAEGRTNTEAFF.

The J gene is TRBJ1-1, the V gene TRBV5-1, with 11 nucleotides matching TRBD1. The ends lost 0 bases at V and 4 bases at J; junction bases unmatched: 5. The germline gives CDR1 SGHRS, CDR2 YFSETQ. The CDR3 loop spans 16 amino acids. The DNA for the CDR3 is TGCGCCAGCAGCTTGGACGGACAGGGGGCGCGCACTGAAGCTTTCTTT. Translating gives CASSLDGQGARTEAFF.

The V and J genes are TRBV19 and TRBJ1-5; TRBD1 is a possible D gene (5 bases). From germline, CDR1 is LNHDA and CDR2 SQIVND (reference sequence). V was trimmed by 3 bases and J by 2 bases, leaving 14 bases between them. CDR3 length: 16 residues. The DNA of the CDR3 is TGTGCCAGTAGTATGTGGAGGGGAAGGGGCAATCAGCCCCAGCATTTT. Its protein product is CASSMWRGRGNQPQHF.

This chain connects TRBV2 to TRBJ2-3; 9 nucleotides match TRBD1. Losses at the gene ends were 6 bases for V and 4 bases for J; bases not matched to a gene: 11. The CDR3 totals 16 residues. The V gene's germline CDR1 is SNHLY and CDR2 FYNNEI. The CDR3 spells CASSATGGGNADTQYF. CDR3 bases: TGTGCCAGCAGCGCGACAGGGGGTGGGAACGCAGATACGCAGTATTTT.

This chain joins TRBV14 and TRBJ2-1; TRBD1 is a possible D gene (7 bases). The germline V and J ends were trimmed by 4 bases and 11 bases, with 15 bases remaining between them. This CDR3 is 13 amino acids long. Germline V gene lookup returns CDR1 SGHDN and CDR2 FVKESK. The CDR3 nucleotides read TGTGCCAGCAGCCCCTCAGGGGGGAAAAAGCAGTTCTTC. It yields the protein CASSPSGGKKQFF.